The 4 T cell receptor beta chains listed next were all sequenced from one sample in a study of T cell changes during pregnancy in multiple sclerosis. The assay was immunoSEQ multiplex PCR, and TCRdb's table has in-frame clones only and misses some. The sample shows tens of thousands of clones, approximately 90% of them seen only once. Source: peripheral blood, taken in the third trimester of pregnancy. The receptors stem from a female donor with multiple sclerosis, enrolled in a pregnancy study.

This chain connects TRBV29-1 to TRBJ1-2, with 11 bases matching TRBD1. Germline trimming cut 5 bases from V and 3 bases from J; bases unmatched to any gene: 2. This CDR3 is built from 13 residues. Germline-derived CDR1 and CDR2 are SQVTM and ANQGSEA. Here the CDR3 DNA reads TGCAGCGTTACGGGACAGGGGGACTATGGCTACACCTTC. Translating it yields CSVTGQGDYGYTF.

The CDR3 reads CASSLTGTNTEAFF. CDR3 nucleotides: TGTGCCAGCAGCCTGACAGGGACCAACACTGAAGCTTTCTTT. J is TRBJ1-1 and V is TRBV5-4; 7 bases agree with TRBD1. This CDR3 comprises 14 residues. The germline CDR1 and CDR2 sequences are SGHNT and YYREEE (reference sequence). J was trimmed by 2 bases and V by 4 bases; bases with no gene match: 5. The variable domain in full, with the rest retrieved from reference TRBV5-4 and TRBJ1-1, is ETGVTQSPTHLIKTRGQQVTLRCSSQSGHNTVSWYQQALGQGPQFIFQYYREEENGRGNFPPRFSGLQFPNYSSELNVNALELDDSALYLCASSLTGTNTEAFFGQGTRLTVV.

The rearrangement uses TRBV30 and TRBJ2-2; 12 bases map to TRBD2. Germline loops: CDR1 GTSNPN, CDR2 SVGIG (reference sequence). The trim removed 7 bases at V and 7 bases at J, leaving 10 bases unmatched. The CDR3 spans 15 residues. The CDR3 DNA is TGTGCCTCTAAGCTAGCGGGGGGGCCCGTCGGGGAGCTGTTTTTT. It translates to CASKLAGGPVGELFF.

The rearrangement links TRBV28 to TRBJ2-7; D unresolved. Trimming cost V 5 bases and J 3 bases, with 8 bases left between them. Germline V gene data show CDR1 as MDHEN and CDR2 as SYDVKM. The CDR3 runs 12 residues. CDR3 in amino acids: CASSASVYEQYF. CDR3 DNA: TGTGCCAGCAGTGCATCGGTCTACGAGCAGTACTTC.